The clone carrying this T cell receptor (beta chain) showed up just a few times. What it binds is not known. The data are from a study of T-cell memory formation after mild COVID-19. Study-wide results and limits: Clones that contracted from day 15 to 85 were balanced CD4/CD8, while later expanders leaned CD4+. A second wave of clones peaked on day 37, and their SARS-CoV-2 specificity went unconfirmed. Shrinking CD4+ clones resided mostly in CM and EM, and CD8+ ones in EMRA.

Employing constant-segment primers, 5'RACE generated TCR alpha and TCR beta cDNA libraries bearing sample barcodes and UMIs. In TCRdb, the 5' RACE reads were re-called with MiXCR into one record per CDR3 protein. Found here are fewer than 500,000 distinct CDR3 sequences, 20% to 25% of them singletons; the top ten hold around 12%. V trimming: 1 base; J trimming: 7 bases; junction bases outside the gene matches: 11. This CDR3 region has 16 residues. Germline CDR1 and CDR2: SQVTM and ANQGSEA. The sequencing input was PBMCs or a T cell subset sorted from them (not recorded which). The source is an adult woman who had mild COVID-19 (a few samples of this study predate the infection). Cell type and time point are not known. The rearrangement joins TRBV29-1 to TRBJ2-2, with 8 bases that match TRBD2. CDR3 in amino acids: CSVEVRREAMNGELFF. The CDR3, as DNA: TGCAGCGTTGAAGTACGGCGGGAGGCCATGAACGGGGAGCTGTTTTTT.